The present T cell receptor beta chain was sequenced within a study of human T cells and chemical hapten exposure. Study information: Small pooled library volume differences chiefly drove per-sample TCR yield variation.

From germline, CDR1 is MNHEY and CDR2 SVGEGT. V was clipped by 6 bases and J by 5 bases, with 13 bases between them. This CDR3 spans 14 amino acids. Time point specified: pre-sensitization, week 0. As to treatment: therapeutic diphenylcyclopropenone sensitization with weekly scalp DPC. Unseparated into fractions, whole blood served as the source from which total RNA was extracted. TCRdb fed the RACE reads into MiXCR, producing one record per CDR3 protein. The sample gives 95,000 to 150,000 distinct CDR3 sequences, roughly 14% of which show up once; around 2.8% is in the top ten. This sequence joins TRBV6-2 or TRBV6-3 and TRBJ2-2, with TRBD1 as a possible D gene (5 bases). This sequence was found in a woman aged 18-29 years with alopecia areata. Some clones in this sample may be carry-over from other donors' samples. Sequencing used whole blood, obtained in connection with sensitization to the hapten diphenylcyclopropenone (DPC). The CDR3 here is CASSHEGATGELFF. CDR3 sequence (DNA): TGTGCCAGCAGCCACGAAGGGGCTACCGGGGAGCTGTTTTTT.